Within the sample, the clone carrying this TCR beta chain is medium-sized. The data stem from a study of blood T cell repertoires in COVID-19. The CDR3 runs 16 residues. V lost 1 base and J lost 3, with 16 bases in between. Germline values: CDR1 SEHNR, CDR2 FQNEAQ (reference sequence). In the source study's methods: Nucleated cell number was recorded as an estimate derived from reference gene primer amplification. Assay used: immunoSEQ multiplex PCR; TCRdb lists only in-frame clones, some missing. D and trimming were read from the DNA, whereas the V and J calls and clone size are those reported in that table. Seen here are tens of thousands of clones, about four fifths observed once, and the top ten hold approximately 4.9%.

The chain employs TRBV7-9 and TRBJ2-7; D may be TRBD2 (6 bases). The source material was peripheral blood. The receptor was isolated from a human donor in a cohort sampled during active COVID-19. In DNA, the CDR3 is TGTGCCAGCAGCTTAGACTTGGGTCCGGGAGTCTACGAGCAGTACTTC. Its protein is CASSLDLGPGVYEQYF.